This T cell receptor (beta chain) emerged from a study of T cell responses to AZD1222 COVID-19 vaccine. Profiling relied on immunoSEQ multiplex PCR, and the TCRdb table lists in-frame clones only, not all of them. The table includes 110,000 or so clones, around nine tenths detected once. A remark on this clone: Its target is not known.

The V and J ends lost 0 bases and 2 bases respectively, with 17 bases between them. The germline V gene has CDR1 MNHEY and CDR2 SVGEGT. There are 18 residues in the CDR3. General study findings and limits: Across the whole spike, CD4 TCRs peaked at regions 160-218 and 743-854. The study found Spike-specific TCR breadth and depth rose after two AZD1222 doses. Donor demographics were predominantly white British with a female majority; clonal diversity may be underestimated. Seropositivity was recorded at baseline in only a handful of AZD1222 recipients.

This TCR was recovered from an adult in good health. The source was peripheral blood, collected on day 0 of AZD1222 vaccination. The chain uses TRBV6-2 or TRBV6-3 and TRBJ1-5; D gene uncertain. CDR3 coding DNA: TGTGCCAGCAGTTACTCGAGCGAAGATAGGGTAGGCAATCAGCCCCAGCATTTT. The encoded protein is CASSYSSEDRVGNQPQHF.